This is a list of T cell receptor beta chains from one sample in a study of naive and memory T cell subsets. MiXCR was run by TCRdb on the UMI-ligation and nested PCR reads, yielding one entry per CDR3 protein. The data show some 150,000 distinct CDR3 sequences, over 15% seen once. The specimen sequenced was naive CD4+ T cells from blood. The receptors come from a human donor in good health. CDR3s include the opening cysteine and the closing phenylalanine or tryptophan. D genes are given only for firm matches. Size is stated for part of the rows, as once, few or many counts, or as a class when the clone is expanded.

TRBV6-1	TRBJ2-7	.	few	TGTGCCAGCAGTGAAGAGTTGATGGGGGGCGAGCAGTACTTC	CASSEELMGGEQYF
TRBV3-1	TRBJ2-1	TRBD2	few	TGTGCCAGCAGCCAAGTTTCTAGCGGCAATGAGCAGTTCTTC	CASSQVSSGNEQFF
TRBV4-2	TRBJ2-1	TRBD2	few	TGTGCCAGCAGCCAACCCTCCCCCTTAGCGGGGATCTCCTACAATGAGCAGTTCTTC	CASSQPSPLAGISYNEQFF
TRBV6-2/TRBV6-3	TRBJ2-5	.	.	TGTGCCAGCACCAAGGCTGGATGGGGGACCCAGTACTTC	CASTKAGWGTQYF
TRBV7-2	TRBJ2-1	TRBD2	few	TGTGCCAGCAGCCCCGGGACTAGCAATGAGCAGTTCTTC	CASSPGTSNEQFF
TRBV27	TRBJ2-3	.	few	TGTGCCAGCAGTTTTCCTAACACAGATACGCAGTATTTT	CASSFPNTDTQYF
TRBV5-4	TRBJ2-7	TRBD2	.	TGTGCCAGCAGCCGACGAGGGAGGACTAGCGGTCCCTACGAGCAGTACTTC	CASSRRGRTSGPYEQYF
TRBV29-1	TRBJ2-3	.	many	TGCAGCGTTGAAAAAAGTCGGGGGGATACGCAGTATTTT	CSVEKSRGDTQYF
TRBV7-3	TRBJ2-7	TRBD1	few	TGTGCCAGCAGCGCGGACAGGGAGTCCGAGCAGTACTTC	CASSADRESEQYF
TRBV20-1	TRBJ1-5	.	few	TGCAGTGCTAGAGATAGGGCCGGATATAGCAATCAGCCCCAGCATTTT	CSARDRAGYSNQPQHF
TRBV27	TRBJ2-3	TRBD1	.	TGTGCCAGCAGTCAGGGGGTAGGGAGTAAGAATACGCAGTATTTT	CASSQGVGSKNTQYF
TRBV18	TRBJ2-7	TRBD1	.	TGTGCCAGCTCACCGGCGACCGGGACAGGGGTCGAGCAGTACTTC	CASSPATGTGVEQYF
TRBV28	TRBJ2-7	.	many	TGTGCCAGCAGTTTGGACCAGTCCCGGGAGCAGTACTTC	CASSLDQSREQYF
TRBV20-1	TRBJ2-7	.	many	TGCAGTGCTAGAGATGGACTTACCTACGAGCAGTACTTC	CSARDGLTYEQYF
TRBV5-8	TRBJ1-6	.	few	TGTGCCAGCAGCCAAGGACAGTGGGGGGGACCACCCCTCCACTTT	CASSQGQWGGPPLHF
TRBV27	TRBJ1-2	.	many	TGTGCCAGCAGCACAGAGGGCCGTTATGGCTACACCTTC	CASSTEGRYGYTF
TRBV27	TRBJ2-1	.	few	TGTGCCAGCAAACAACTGCAGGAGTACAATGAGCAGTTCTTC	CASKQLQEYNEQFF
TRBV10-3	TRBJ2-7	TRBD1	.	TGTGCCATCAGTGGCCGGACAGGGGGGAGCGACGAGCAGTACTTC	CAISGRTGGSDEQYF
TRBV5-1	TRBJ2-1	.	.	TGCGCCAGCCTGGATGCGGGATACAATGAGCAGTTCTTC	CASLDAGYNEQFF
TRBV7-9	TRBJ1-3	.	.	TGTGCCAGCAGCCCCCGGGGGACTGCCCCGTTTGCGACTGGAAACACCATATATTTT	CASSPRGTAPFATGNTIYF
TRBV21-1	TRBJ1-1	.	few	TGTGCCAGCAGCAACTTGGGCCGGAGACCTGACAGGGTGAACACTGAAGCTTTCTTT	CASSNLGRRPDRVNTEAFF
TRBV7-2	TRBJ2-1	.	few	TGTGCCAGCAGCTCCTCCGGGTTGGGGAGAAATGAGCAGTTCTTC	CASSSSGLGRNEQFF
TRBV5-1	TRBJ2-7	TRBD1	many	TGCGCCAGCAGCTACGACAGGGGACCCTACGAGCAGTACTTC	CASSYDRGPYEQYF
TRBV12-3/TRBV12-4	TRBJ1-5	.	.	TGTGCCAGCAGTCGAAACAGGGTAGGTCAGCCCCAGCATTTT	CASSRNRVGQPQHF
TRBV20-1	TRBJ2-2	TRBD1	few	TGCAGTGCTAGGGGGACAGACAACACCGGGGAGCTGTTTTTT	CSARGTDNTGELFF